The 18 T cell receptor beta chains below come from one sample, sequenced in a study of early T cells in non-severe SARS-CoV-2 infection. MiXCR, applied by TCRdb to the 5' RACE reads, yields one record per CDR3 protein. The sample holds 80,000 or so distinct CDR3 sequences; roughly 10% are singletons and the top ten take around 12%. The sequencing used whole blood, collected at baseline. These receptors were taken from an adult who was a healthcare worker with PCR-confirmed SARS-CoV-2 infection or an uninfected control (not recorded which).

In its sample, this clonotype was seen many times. CDR3 sequence reads: CSARGSTGNTEAFF. CDR3 nucleotide sequence: TGCAGTGCTAGAGGGTCGACAGGGAACACTGAAGCTTTCTTT. J is TRBJ1-1 and V is TRBV20-1; D perhaps matches TRBD1 (6 bases). Germline V gene sequence: CDR1 DFQATT, CDR2 SNEGSKA (reference sequence). V was clipped by 1 base and J by 1 base, with 10 bases between them. The CDR3 length is 14 residues.

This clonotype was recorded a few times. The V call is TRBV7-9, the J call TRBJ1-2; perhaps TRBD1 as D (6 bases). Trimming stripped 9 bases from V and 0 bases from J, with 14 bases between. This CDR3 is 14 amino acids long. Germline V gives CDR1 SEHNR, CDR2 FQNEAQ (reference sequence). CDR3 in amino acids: CASEGGSTNYGYTF. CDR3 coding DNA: TGTGCCAGTGAGGGGGGATCCACTAACTATGGCTACACCTTC. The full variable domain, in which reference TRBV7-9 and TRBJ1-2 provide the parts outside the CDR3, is DTGVSQNPRHKITKRGQNVTFRCDPISEHNRLYWYRQTLGQGPEFLTYFQNEAQLEKSRLLSDRFSAERPKGSFSTLEIQRTEQGDSAMYLCASEGGSTNYGYTFGSGTRLTVV.

CDR3 nucleotide sequence: TGTGCCAGCAGCGTAGCTTGGACTAGCGGGGGCACAGATACGCAGTATTTT. This sequence encodes CASSVAWTSGGTDTQYF. The chain combines TRBV9 with TRBJ2-3, with TRBD2 matching over 12 bases. The CDR3 is 17 residues long. CDR1 SGDLS and CDR2 YYNGEE come from the germline V gene. J lost 1 base, V lost 0 bases, and 3 bases had no gene match.

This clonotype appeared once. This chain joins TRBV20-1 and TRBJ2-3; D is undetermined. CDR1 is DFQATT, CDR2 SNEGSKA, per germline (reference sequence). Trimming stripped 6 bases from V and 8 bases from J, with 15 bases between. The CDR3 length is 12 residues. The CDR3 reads CSAARIDVTQYF. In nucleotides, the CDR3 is TGCAGTGCAGCGAGGATCGACGTTACGCAGTATTTT.

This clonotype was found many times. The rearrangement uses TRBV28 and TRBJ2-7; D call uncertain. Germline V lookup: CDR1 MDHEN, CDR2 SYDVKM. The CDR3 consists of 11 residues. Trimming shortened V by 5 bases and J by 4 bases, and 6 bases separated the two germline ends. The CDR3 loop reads CASSPNYEQYF. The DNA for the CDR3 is TGTGCCAGCAGTCCCAATTACGAGCAGTACTTC.

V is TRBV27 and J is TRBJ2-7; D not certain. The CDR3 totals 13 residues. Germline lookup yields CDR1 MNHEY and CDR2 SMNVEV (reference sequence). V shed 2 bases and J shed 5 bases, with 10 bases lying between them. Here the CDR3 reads CASSLGRRDEQYF. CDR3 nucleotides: TGTGCCAGCAGTTTAGGGCGTCGGGACGAGCAGTACTTC.

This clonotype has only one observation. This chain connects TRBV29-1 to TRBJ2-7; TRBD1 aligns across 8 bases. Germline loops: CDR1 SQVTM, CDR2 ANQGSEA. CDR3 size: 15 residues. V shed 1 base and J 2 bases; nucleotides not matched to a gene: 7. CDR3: CSVEGAGTGTYEQYF. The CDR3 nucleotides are TGCAGCGTTGAAGGGGCCGGGACAGGAACCTACGAGCAGTACTTC.

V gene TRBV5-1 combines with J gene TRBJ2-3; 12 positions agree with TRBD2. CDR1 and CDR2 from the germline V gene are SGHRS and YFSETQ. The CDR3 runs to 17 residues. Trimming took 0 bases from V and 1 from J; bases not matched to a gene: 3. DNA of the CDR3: TGCGCCAGCAGCTTGGCTCGACTAGCGGGGGGCACAGATACGCAGTATTTT. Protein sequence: CASSLARLAGGTDTQYF.

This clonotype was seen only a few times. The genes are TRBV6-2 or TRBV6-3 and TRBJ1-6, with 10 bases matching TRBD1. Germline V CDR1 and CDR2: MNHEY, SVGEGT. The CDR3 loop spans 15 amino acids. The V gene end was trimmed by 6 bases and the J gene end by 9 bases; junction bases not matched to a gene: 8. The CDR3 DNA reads TGTGCCAGCAGCCCTGGACAGGGGGTGGTTTCACCCCTCCACTTT. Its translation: CASSPGQGVVSPLHF.

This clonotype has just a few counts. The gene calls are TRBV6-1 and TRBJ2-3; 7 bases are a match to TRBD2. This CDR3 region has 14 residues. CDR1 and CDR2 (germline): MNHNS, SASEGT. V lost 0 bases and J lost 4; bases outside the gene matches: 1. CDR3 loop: CASSEAGGADTQYF. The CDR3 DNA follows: TGTGCCAGCAGTGAAGCGGGAGGGGCAGATACGCAGTATTTT.

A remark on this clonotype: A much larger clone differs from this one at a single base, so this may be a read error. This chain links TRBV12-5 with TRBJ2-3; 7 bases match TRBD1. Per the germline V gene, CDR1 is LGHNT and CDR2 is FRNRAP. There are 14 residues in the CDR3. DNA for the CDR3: TGTGCTAGTGGTTTGCATCCAGGGACAGATATGCAGTATTTT. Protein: CASGLHPGTDMQYF.

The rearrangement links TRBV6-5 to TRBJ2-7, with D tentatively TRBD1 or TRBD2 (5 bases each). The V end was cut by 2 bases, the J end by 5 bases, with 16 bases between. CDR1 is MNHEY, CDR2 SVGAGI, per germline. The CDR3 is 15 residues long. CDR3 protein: CASSYRVEGPNEQYF. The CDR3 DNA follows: TGTGCCAGCAGTTACAGGGTAGAGGGGCCCAACGAGCAGTACTTC.

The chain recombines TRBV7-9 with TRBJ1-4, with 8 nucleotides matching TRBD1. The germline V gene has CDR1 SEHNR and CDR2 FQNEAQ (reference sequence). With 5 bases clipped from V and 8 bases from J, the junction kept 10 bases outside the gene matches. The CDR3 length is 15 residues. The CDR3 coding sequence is TGTGCCAGCAGCCCGCGGACAGGGAGGGACGAAAAACTGTTTTTT. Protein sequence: CASSPRTGRDEKLFF.

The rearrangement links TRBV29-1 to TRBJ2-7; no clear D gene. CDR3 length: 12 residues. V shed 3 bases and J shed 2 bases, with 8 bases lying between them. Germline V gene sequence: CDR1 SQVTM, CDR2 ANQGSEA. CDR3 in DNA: TGCAGCGTTGAGGTCGGACCCTACGAGCAGTACTTC. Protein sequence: CSVEVGPYEQYF.

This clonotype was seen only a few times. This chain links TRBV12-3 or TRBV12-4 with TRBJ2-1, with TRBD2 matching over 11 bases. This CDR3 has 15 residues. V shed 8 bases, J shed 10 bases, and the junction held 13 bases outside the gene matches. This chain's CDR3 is CASRLTSGGLLEQFF. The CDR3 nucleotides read TGTGCCAGCCGACTCACTAGCGGGGGCTTACTGGAGCAGTTCTTC.

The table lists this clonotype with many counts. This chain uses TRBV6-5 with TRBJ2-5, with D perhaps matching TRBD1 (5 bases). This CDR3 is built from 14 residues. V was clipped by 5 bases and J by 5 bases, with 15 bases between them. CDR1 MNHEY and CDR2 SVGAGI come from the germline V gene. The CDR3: CASSPTQGGETQYF. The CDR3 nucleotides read TGTGCCAGCAGTCCGACGCAGGGTGGTGAGACCCAGTACTTC.

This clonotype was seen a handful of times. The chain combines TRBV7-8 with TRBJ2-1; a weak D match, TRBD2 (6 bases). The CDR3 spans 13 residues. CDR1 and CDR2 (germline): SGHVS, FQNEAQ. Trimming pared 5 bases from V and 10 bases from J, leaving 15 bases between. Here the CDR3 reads CASSPRELGEQFF. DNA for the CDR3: TGTGCCAGCAGCCCCCGGGAGCTGGGGGAGCAGTTCTTC. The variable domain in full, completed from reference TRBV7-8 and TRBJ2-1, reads GAGVSQSPRYKVAKRGQDVALRCDPISGHVSLFWYQQALGQGPEFLTYFQNEAQLDKSGLPSDRFFAERPEGSVSTLKIQRTQQEDSAVYLCASSPRELGEQFFGPGTRLTVL.

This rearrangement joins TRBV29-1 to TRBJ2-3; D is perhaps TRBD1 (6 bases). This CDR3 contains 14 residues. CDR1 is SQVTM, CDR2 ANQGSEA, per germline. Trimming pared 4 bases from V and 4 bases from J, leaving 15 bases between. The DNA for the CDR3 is TGCAGCGTTGGTGGGGGCCGGGGTCCAGATACGCAGTATTTT. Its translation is CSVGGGRGPDTQYF.